The clone carrying this T cell receptor (beta chain) was seen at least ten times. Its cognate antigen is unknown. Just one base apart from a much larger clone, this may be a read error. The missing conserved phenylalanine or tryptophan at the end of this CDR3 makes a read error likely. TCRdb re-clonotyped the PCR reads through MiXCR. The table has some 35,000 clones, around 32% seen once. These data are taken from a study of metastatic and nonmetastatic thyroid tumors. Overall study context: Patients with malignant and benign thyroid disease provided blood and tumor or nodule tissue, whose repertoires were compared. Study-level results: Compared with benign nodules, malignant thyroid tumors were reported to have significantly higher TCR beta diversity in both blood and tumor.

The CDR3 totals 14 residues. In germline, CDR1 is SGHRS, CDR2 YFSETQ. V was shortened by 7 bases and J by 1 base, with 14 bases between the two germline ends. Ahead of thyroid surgery, no patient had received treatment of any kind. The specimen sequenced was blood. This chain joins TRBV5-1 and TRBJ1-1; D gene unclear. The sequence was collected from a female donor with papillary thyroid cancer or a benign thyroid nodule (not recorded which). Some clones in this sample may be carry-over from other donors' samples. CDR3 coding DNA: TGCGCCAGCGTTCTTGGACCCACGAACACTGAAGCTTTCTCT. Protein sequence: CASVLGPTNTEAFS.